The 9 T cell receptor beta chains in this list originate from one sample, sequenced in a study of T-cell memory formation after mild COVID-19. TCRdb processed the 5' RACE reads anew with MiXCR; each CDR3 protein has one entry. The sample records around 340,000 distinct CDR3 sequences, roughly an eighth being singletons. Sequences were obtained from PBMCs or a T cell subset sorted from them (not recorded which). The source is a man aged 18-30 years who had mild COVID-19 (a few samples of this study predate the infection). Cell type and time point are not known.

In this sample, this clonotype turned up a few times. This chain joins TRBV20-1 and TRBJ2-1; D not certain. The germline CDR1 and CDR2 sequences are DFQATT and SNEGSKA (reference sequence). The CDR3 consists of 12 residues. The V gene lost 7 bases and the J gene lost 8 bases, with 15 bases spanning the gap. CDR3 region: CSVPLISYEQFF. The CDR3, as DNA: TGCAGTGTCCCCCTGATTTCCTATGAGCAGTTCTTC.

V and J are TRBV9 and TRBJ1-5, with 7 bases identical to TRBD1. Trimming took 3 bases from V and 6 from J; bases not matched to a gene: 9. The CDR3 spans 15 residues. Germline V lookup: CDR1 SGDLS, CDR2 YYNGEE. The CDR3 DNA follows: TGTGCCAGCAGCGCGGGACAGTCCACTGGTCAGCCCCAGCATTTT. Its translation: CASSAGQSTGQPQHF.

This rearrangement joins TRBV28 to TRBJ1-3; no clear D gene. Per germline, CDR1 MDHEN and CDR2 SYDVKM. Between the trimmed V and J ends, which lost 2 bases and 2 bases, there was a span of 4 bases. This CDR3 region has 13 residues. The CDR3 DNA follows: TGTGCCAGCAGTTTAGGGACTGGAAACACCATATATTTT. This translates into CASSLGTGNTIYF. The variable domain in full, completed from reference TRBV28 and TRBJ1-3, reads DVKVTQSSRYLVKRTGEKVFLECVQDMDHENMFWYRQDPGLGLRLIYFSYDVKMKEKGDIPEGYSVSREKKERFSLILESASTNQTSMYLCASSLGTGNTIYFGEGSWLTVV.

This clonotype was found a few times. The chain carries TRBV7-9 and TRBJ2-3, with 8 bases fitting TRBD1. J was trimmed by 8 bases and V by 4 bases; bases with no gene match: 2. From germline, CDR1 is SEHNR and CDR2 FQNEAQ (reference sequence). The CDR3 covers 12 residues. The CDR3 sequence is CASSSGGFTQYF. As DNA, the CDR3 is TGTGCCAGCAGCTCAGGGGGCTTTACGCAGTATTTT.

On this clonotype itself: No DNA is shown, since the ends of the CDR3 on it are uncertain; the CDR3 is the one TCRdb lists. The genes are TRBV4-2 and TRBJ2-2; the D segment call TRBD2 is taken from the table without a DNA check. Germline lookup yields CDR1 LGHNA and CDR2 YNFKEQ. The CDR3 totals 17 residues, both ends included. Here the CDR3 reads CASSLAGVPLGAGSCFF.

This chain joins TRBV27 and TRBJ1-5; the D gene is possibly TRBD1 (5 bases). The V and J ends lost 1 base and 1 base respectively, with 14 bases between them. Germline-derived CDR1 and CDR2 are MNHEY and SMNVEV (reference sequence). CDR3 length: 17 amino acids. CDR3 in amino acids: CASSLLSGGTSNQPQHF. For the CDR3, the DNA is TGTGCCAGCAGTTTATTGAGTGGGGGAACAAGCAATCAGCCCCAGCATTTT.

This clonotype was counted only a few times. The CDR3 region has the DNA TGTGCCAGCAGCTTACGTGCGGGGGGGAGGCATGAGCAGTTCTTC. Residues: CASSLRAGGRHEQFF. The chain is built from TRBV7-3 and TRBJ2-1; TRBD2 matches 9 bases. V dropped 2 bases and J dropped 8; count of bases not matched to a gene: 7. Germline V gene lookup returns CDR1 SGHTA and CDR2 FQGTGA. The CDR3 runs to 15 residues.

This clonotype was recorded a few times. CDR3: CASSHNTGELFF. The CDR3 DNA is TGTGCCAGCAGCCATAACACCGGGGAGCTGTTTTTT. The rearrangement joins TRBV14 to TRBJ2-2; D is unresolved. CDR1 is SGHDN, CDR2 FVKESK, per germline. The length of the CDR3 is 12 residues. Deletions cut 3 bases from V and 2 bases from J, with 1 base between.

J is TRBJ2-7 and V is TRBV5-1; D is uncertain. The CDR3 has 14 amino acids. The germline gives CDR1 SGHRS, CDR2 YFSETQ. The V end lost 0 bases, the J end lost 2 bases, and 9 bases lay between the germline ends. CDR3 DNA: TGCGCCAGCAGCTTGGAGGACCCGACCTACGAGCAGTACTTC. Translated, it gives CASSLEDPTYEQYF.